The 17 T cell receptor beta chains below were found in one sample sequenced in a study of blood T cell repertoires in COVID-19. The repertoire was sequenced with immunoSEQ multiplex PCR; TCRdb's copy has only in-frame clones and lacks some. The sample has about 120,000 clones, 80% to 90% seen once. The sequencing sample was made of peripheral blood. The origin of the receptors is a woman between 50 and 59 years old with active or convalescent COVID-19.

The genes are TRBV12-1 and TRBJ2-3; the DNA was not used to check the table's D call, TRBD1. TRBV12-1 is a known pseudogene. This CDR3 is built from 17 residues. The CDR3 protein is CASSPGLGTAPSGTQYF. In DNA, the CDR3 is TGTGCCAGCAGCCCCGGCTTGGGGACAGCTCCCTCCGGTACGCAGTATTTT.

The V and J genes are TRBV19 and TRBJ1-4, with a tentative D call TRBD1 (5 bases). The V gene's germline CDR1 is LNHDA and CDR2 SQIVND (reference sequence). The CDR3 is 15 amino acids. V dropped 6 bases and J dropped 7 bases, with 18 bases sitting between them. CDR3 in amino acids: CASRPNRDYPEKLFF. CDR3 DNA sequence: TGTGCCAGTAGGCCAAACCGGGACTACCCTGAAAAACTGTTTTTT.

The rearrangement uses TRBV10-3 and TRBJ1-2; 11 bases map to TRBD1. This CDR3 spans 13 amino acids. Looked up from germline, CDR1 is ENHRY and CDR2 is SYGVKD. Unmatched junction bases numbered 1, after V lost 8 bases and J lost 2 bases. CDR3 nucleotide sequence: TGTGCCATCGGACAGGGGGCGAACTATGGCTACACCTTC. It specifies CAIGQGANYGYTF.

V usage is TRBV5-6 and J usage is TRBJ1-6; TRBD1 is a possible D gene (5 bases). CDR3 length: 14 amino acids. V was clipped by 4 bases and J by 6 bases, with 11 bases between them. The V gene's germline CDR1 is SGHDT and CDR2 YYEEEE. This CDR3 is CASSRERGNSPLHF. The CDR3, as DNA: TGTGCCAGCAGCCGGGAGAGGGGTAATTCACCCCTCCACTTT.

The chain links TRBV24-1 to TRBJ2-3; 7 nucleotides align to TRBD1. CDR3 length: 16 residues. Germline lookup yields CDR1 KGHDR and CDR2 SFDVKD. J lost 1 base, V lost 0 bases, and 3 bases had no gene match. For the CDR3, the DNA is TGTGCCACCAGTGATTTGGCAGGGACAGGCACAGATACGCAGTATTTT. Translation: CATSDLAGTGTDTQYF.

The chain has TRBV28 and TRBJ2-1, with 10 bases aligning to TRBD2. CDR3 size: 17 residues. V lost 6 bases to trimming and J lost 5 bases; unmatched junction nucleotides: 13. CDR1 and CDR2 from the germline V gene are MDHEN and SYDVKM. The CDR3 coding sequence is TGTGCCAGCAGGGGGGGAGGGGGACTAGCGAGGAACAATGAGCAGTTCTTC. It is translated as CASRGGGGLARNNEQFF.

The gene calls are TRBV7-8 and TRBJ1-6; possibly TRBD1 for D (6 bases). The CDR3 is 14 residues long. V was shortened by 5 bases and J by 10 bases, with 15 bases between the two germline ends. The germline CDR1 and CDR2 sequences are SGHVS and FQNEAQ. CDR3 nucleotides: TGTGCCAGCAGCATGCGACAGGATCGATCACCCCTCCACTTT. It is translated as CASSMRQDRSPLHF.

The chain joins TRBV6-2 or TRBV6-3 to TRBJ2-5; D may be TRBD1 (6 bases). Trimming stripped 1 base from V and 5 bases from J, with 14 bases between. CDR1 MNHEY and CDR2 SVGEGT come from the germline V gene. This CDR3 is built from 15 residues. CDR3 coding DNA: TGTGCCAGCAGTTACTGGATAGGGGGAAGGGAGACCCAGTACTTC. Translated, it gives CASSYWIGGRETQYF.

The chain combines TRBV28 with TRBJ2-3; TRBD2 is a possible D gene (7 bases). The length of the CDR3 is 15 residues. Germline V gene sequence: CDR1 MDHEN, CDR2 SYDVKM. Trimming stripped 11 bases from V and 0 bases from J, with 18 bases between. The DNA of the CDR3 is TGTGCCGGGGGCCCCGGGGGGCTAAGCACAGATACGCAGTATTTT. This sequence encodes CAGGPGGLSTDTQYF.

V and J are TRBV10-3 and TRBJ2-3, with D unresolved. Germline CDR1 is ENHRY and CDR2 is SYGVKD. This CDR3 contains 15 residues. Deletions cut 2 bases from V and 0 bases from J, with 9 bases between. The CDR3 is CAISEGLKSTDTQYF. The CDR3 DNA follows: TGTGCCATCAGTGAGGGGCTAAAAAGCACAGATACGCAGTATTTT.

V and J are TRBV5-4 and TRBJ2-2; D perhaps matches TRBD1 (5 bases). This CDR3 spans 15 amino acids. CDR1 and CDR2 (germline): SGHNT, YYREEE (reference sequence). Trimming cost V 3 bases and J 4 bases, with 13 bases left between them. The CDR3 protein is CASSSRQGATGELFF. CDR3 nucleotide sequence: TGTGCCAGCAGCTCACGCCAGGGTGCCACCGGGGAGCTGTTTTTT.

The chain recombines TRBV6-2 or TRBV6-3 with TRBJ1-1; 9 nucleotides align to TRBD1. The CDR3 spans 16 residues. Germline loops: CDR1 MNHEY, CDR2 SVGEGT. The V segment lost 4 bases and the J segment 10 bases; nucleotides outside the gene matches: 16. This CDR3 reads CASSSRRTGVPQGAFF. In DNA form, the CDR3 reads TGTGCCAGCAGTTCCCGACGGACAGGGGTACCCCAGGGAGCTTTCTTT.

CDR3 DNA: TGTGCCAGCAGCCAGAGCGGGAGGGGAGAGACCCAGTACTTC. As protein: CASSQSGRGETQYF. The V and J genes are TRBV11-2 and TRBJ2-5; 10 bases are a match to TRBD2. CDR3 size: 14 residues. Germline trimming cut 5 bases from V and 4 bases from J; bases unmatched to any gene: 4. The V gene's germline CDR1 is SGHAT and CDR2 FQNNGV.

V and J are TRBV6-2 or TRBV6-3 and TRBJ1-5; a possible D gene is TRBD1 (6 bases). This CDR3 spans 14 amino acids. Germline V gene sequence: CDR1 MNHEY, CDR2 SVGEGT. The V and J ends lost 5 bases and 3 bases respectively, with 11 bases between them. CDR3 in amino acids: CASSTGYYNQPQHF. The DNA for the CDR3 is TGTGCCAGCAGTACAGGGTACTACAATCAGCCCCAGCATTTT.

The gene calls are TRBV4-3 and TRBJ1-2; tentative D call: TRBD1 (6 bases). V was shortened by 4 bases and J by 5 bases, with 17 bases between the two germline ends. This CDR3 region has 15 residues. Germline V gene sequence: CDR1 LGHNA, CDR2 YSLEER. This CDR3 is CASSPDLRGGYGYTF. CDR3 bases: TGCGCCAGCAGCCCAGATCTCAGGGGAGGGTATGGCTACACCTTC.

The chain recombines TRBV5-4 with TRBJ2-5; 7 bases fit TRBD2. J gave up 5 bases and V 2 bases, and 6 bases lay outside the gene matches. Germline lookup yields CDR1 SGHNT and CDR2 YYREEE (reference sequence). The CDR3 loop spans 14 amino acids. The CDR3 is CASSFPGGLETQYF. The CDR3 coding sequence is TGTGCCAGCAGCTTCCCGGGAGGATTGGAGACCCAGTACTTC. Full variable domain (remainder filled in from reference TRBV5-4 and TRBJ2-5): ETGVTQSPTHLIKTRGQQVTLRCSSQSGHNTVSWYQQALGQGPQFIFQYYREEENGRGNFPPRFSGLQFPNYSSELNVNALELDDSALYLCASSFPGGLETQYFGPGTRLLVL.

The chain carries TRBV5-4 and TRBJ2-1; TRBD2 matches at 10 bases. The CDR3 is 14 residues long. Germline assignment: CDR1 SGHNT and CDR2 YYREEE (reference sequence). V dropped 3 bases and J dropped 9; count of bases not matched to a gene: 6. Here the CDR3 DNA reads TGTGCCAGCAGCTCCTTAGCGGGAGGTTTTGAGCAGTTCTTC. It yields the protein CASSSLAGGFEQFF.